The sequence of this T cell receptor beta chain was determined in a study of cytomegalovirus exposure and HLA in healthy donors. On the study more broadly: The 120 or so validation repertoires were reported in a later analysis to have been generated on the same platform as the roughly 670 first-cohort repertoires. Notes on the study in general: Most TCR sequences were seen very rarely across donors, but some public TCRs occurred in many. One later analysis, an examination of the 120 validation repertoires, found that first-cohort TCR clusters tended to co-occur in them.

Sequenced by immunoSEQ multiplex PCR; TCRdb stores in-frame clones only, minus some. The sample has fewer than 130,000 clones, roughly nine tenths seen once. This CDR3 has 13 amino acids. CDR1 and CDR2 (germline): MRHNA, SNTAGT. Deletions cut 6 bases from V and 8 bases from J, with 14 bases between. A note on this clone: Its antigen remains unknown.

The V call is TRBV6-4, the J call TRBJ2-1; D may be TRBD2 (6 bases). The TCR comes from a young woman in good health and CMV-seronegative. Sequencing used PBMCs. CDR3 protein: CASSYGTQDEQFF. In DNA, the CDR3 is TGTGCCAGCAGCTACGGGACTCAGGATGAGCAGTTCTTC.